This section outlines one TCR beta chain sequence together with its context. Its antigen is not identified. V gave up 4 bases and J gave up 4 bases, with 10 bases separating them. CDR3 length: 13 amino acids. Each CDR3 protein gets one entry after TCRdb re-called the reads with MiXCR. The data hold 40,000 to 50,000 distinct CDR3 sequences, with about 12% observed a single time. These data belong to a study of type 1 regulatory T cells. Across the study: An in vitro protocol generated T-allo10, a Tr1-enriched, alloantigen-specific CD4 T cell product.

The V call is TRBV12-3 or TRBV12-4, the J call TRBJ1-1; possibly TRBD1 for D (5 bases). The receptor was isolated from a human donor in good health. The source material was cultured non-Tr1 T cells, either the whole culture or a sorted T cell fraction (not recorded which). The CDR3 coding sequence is TGTGCCAGCAGTTCGGGGGGAGGCACTGAAGCTTTCTTT. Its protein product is CASSSGGGTEAFF.